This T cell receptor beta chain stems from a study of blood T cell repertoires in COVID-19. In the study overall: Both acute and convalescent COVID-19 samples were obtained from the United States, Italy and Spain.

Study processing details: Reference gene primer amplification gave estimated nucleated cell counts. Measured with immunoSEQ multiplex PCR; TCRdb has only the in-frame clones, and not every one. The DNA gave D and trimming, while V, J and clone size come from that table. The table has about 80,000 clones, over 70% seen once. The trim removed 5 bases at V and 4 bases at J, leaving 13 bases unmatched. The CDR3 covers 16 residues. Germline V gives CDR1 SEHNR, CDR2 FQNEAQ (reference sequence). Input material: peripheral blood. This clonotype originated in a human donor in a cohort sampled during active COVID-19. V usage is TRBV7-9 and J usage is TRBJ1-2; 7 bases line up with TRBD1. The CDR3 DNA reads TGTGCCAGCAGCGGACAGGACATGCCCCCCGGCTATGGCTACACCTTC. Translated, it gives CASSGQDMPPGYGYTF. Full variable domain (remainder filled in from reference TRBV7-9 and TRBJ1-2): DTGVSQNPRHKITKRGQNVTFRCDPISEHNRLYWYRQTLGQGPEFLTYFQNEAQLEKSRLLSDRFSAERPKGSFSTLEIQRTEQGDSAMYLCASSGQDMPPGYGYTFGSGTRLTVV.